This T cell receptor beta chain came from a study of shared clonotypes between healthy human individuals. Recent vaccinations or acute infections were absent in the healthy HIV-negative adult donors. CDR3 length: 15 residues. CDR1 is MDHEN and CDR2 is SYDVKM in the germline V gene. V lost 2 bases and J 2 bases, leaving 11 bases between the germline ends. Here immunoSEQ multiplex PCR was the method, and the copy in TCRdb shows in-frame clones only, minus some. The sample carries over a million clones, approximately 97% recorded once. The sequence was obtained from a man aged 25 to 40 in good health. The specimen sequenced was naive CD4+ T cells sorted from blood. Subset defined: CD45RA+ positively selected. V gene TRBV28 combines with J gene TRBJ2-3, with a tentative D call TRBD2 (6 bases). The CDR3 DNA reads as TGTGCCAGCAGTTTAGGAGGGCTTCTCACAGATACGCAGTATTTT. Its protein product is CASSLGGLLTDTQYF.